The rows below give T cell receptor beta chains drawn from one sample of a study of CD8+ T cells in alopecia areata. Libraries were prepared by immunoSEQ multiplex PCR; TCRdb keeps only in-frame clonotypes and omits some of them. The profile shows 200,000 to 250,000 clones, more than 30% of them singletons. The sequencing here drew on CD4+ T cells sorted from blood, taken between weeks 30 and 35, from a patient treated with tofacitinib. These receptors all come from a human donor with alopecia areata. The CDR3 runs from the conserved cysteine through the conserved F or W. A D gene is named only where the DNA matches it firmly. Size values are once, few and many counts, or a class for expanded clones, and some rows have none.

D gene: .; J gene: TRBJ1-1; clone size: .; V gene: TRBV6-5; CDR3 DNA: TGTGCCAGCAGTACGGGTGGGACTGAAGCTTTCTTT; CDR3 protein: CASSTGGTEAFF
D gene: TRBD1; J gene: TRBJ2-7; clone size: .; V gene: TRBV2; CDR3 DNA: TGTGCCAGCAGCCGGGACAGGGAATACGAGCAGTACTTC; CDR3 protein: CASSRDREYEQYF
D gene: .; J gene: TRBJ2-7; clone size: .; V gene: TRBV5-1; CDR3 DNA: TGCGCCAGCAGCTTGGTGTTGCAGTCGGACGAGCAGTACTTC; CDR3 protein: CASSLVLQSDEQYF
D gene: .; J gene: TRBJ1-5; clone size: .; V gene: TRBV6-5; CDR3 DNA: TGTGCCAGCAGCACAGGGATGGGCAATCAGCCCCAGCATTTT; CDR3 protein: CASSTGMGNQPQHF
D gene: TRBD1; J gene: TRBJ1-2; clone size: .; V gene: TRBV19; CDR3 DNA: TGTGCCAGTACCTATCAACAGGGGACAGCCTATGGCTACACCTTC; CDR3 protein: CASTYQQGTAYGYTF
D gene: TRBD1; J gene: TRBJ2-3; clone size: few; V gene: TRBV5-1; CDR3 DNA: TGCGCCAGCAGCTTGGCGGACAGGGCGGCAGATACGCAGTATTTT; CDR3 protein: CASSLADRAADTQYF
D gene: .; J gene: TRBJ1-1; clone size: .; V gene: TRBV2; CDR3 DNA: TGTGCCAGCAGTGACCCAACAAGAGCTTTCTTT; CDR3 protein: CASSDPTRAFF
D gene: .; J gene: TRBJ1-5; clone size: .; V gene: TRBV4-1; CDR3 DNA: TGCGCCAGCAGCCAAGAGGGGGGGGGCAATCAGCCCCAGCATTTT; CDR3 protein: CASSQEGGGNQPQHF
D gene: .; J gene: TRBJ2-5; clone size: .; V gene: TRBV27; CDR3 DNA: TGTGCCAGCAGTTTCCGAGAGACCCAGTACTTC; CDR3 protein: CASSFRETQYF
D gene: .; J gene: TRBJ2-2; clone size: few; V gene: TRBV30; CDR3 DNA: TGTGCCTGGGCCGGGAAGGGGGACACCGGGGAGCTGTTTTTT; CDR3 protein: CAWAGKGDTGELFF
D gene: .; J gene: TRBJ2-5; clone size: few; V gene: TRBV7-9; CDR3 DNA: TGTGCCAGCACCTTCCTGGGCAGGGGTGAGACCCAGTACTTC; CDR3 protein: CASTFLGRGETQYF
D gene: .; J gene: TRBJ2-6; clone size: few; V gene: TRBV7-9; CDR3 DNA: TGTGCCAGCAGTTTCTCCCACGATGGAGCCAACGTCCTGACTTTC; CDR3 protein: CASSFSHDGANVLTF
D gene: .; J gene: TRBJ1-5; clone size: .; V gene: TRBV7-2; CDR3 DNA: TGTGCCAGCAGCCCTACGAGACTCTCTGAGAAACCCCAGCATTTT; CDR3 protein: CASSPTRLSEKPQHF
D gene: TRBD1; J gene: TRBJ1-2; clone size: many; V gene: TRBV29-1; CDR3 DNA: TGCAGCGTTGATAGGGACAGGGGGGAGGGCTACACCTTC; CDR3 protein: CSVDRDRGEGYTF
D gene: TRBD1; J gene: TRBJ2-5; clone size: .; V gene: TRBV5-1; CDR3 DNA: TGCGCCAGCAGCTGGAACGGGGACAGGGGTTCCCAAGAGACCCAGTACTTC; CDR3 protein: CASSWNGDRGSQETQYF
D gene: TRBD1; J gene: TRBJ1-6; clone size: .; V gene: TRBV6-1; CDR3 DNA: TGTGCCAGCAGTGATCACAGGGGTAATTCACCCCTCCACTTT; CDR3 protein: CASSDHRGNSPLHF
D gene: .; J gene: TRBJ1-1; clone size: few; V gene: TRBV5-4; CDR3 DNA: TGTGCCAGCAGCTCCCTTCAACAGGGTTACTCTGAAGCTTTCTTT; CDR3 protein: CASSSLQQGYSEAFF
D gene: TRBD1; J gene: TRBJ2-7; clone size: .; V gene: TRBV27; CDR3 DNA: TGTGCCAGCAGCCGACAGGGGACCTACGAGCAGTACTTC; CDR3 protein: CASSRQGTYEQYF
D gene: .; J gene: TRBJ2-3; clone size: .; V gene: TRBV29-1; CDR3 DNA: TGCAGCGTTGACCGTACACAGGTCTCGGATACGCAGTATTTT; CDR3 protein: CSVDRTQVSDTQYF
D gene: .; J gene: TRBJ2-1; clone size: .; V gene: TRBV5-1; CDR3 DNA: TGCGCCAGCAGCAACACGACAGGGAGGGGTTACAATGAGCAGTTCTTC; CDR3 protein: CASSNTTGRGYNEQFF
D gene: .; J gene: TRBJ1-4; clone size: .; V gene: TRBV5-1; CDR3 DNA: TGCGCCAGCAGCTTGGGGACCGCTACTGCTAATGAAAAACTGTTTTTT; CDR3 protein: CASSLGTATANEKLFF
D gene: TRBD2; J gene: TRBJ2-1; clone size: .; V gene: TRBV7-2; CDR3 DNA: TGTGCCAGCAGCTTTTCTAGCGGGAGGGGGAATGAGCAGTTCTTC; CDR3 protein: CASSFSSGRGNEQFF